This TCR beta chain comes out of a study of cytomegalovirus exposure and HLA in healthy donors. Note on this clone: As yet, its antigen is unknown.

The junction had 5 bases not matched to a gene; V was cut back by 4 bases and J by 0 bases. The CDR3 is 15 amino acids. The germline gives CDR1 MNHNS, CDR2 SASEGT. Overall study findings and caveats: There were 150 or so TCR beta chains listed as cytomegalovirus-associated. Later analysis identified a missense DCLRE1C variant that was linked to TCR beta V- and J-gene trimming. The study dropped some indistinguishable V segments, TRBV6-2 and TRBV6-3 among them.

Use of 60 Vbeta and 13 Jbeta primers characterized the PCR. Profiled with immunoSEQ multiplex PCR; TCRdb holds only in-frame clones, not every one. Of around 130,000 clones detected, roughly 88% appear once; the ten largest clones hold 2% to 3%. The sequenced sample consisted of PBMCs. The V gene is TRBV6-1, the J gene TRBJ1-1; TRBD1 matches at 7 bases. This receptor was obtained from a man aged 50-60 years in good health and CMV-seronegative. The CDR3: CASSVDRVVNTEAFF. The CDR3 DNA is TGTGCCAGCAGTGTAGACAGGGTCGTGAACACTGAAGCTTTCTTT.